Following are 18 T cell receptor beta chains from one sample sequenced in a study of blood T cell repertoires in COVID-19. Profiled with immunoSEQ multiplex PCR; TCRdb holds only in-frame clones, not every one. This sample yields approximately 210,000 clones, of which roughly four fifths are seen a single time; about 12% belongs to the top ten. Sequenced: peripheral blood. The receptors derive from a woman aged 35 to 49 with acute or convalescent COVID-19.

The chain combines TRBV30 with TRBJ2-1; 7 nucleotides align to TRBD2. The CDR3 contains 15 residues. V lost 0 bases to trimming and J lost 3 bases; unmatched junction nucleotides: 5. Germline V lookup: CDR1 GTSNPN, CDR2 SVGIG (reference sequence). The CDR3 region has the DNA TGTGCCTGGAGTGTTGGCCTAGCGGACTACAATGAGCAGTTCTTC. Translated, it gives CAWSVGLADYNEQFF.

This clone was found a few times. The genes are TRBV9 and TRBJ2-2; a weak D match, TRBD1 (5 bases). CDR1 and CDR2 (germline): SGDLS, YYNGEE. The CDR3 runs to 15 residues. V dropped 3 bases and J dropped 0 bases, with 9 bases sitting between them. The CDR3 sequence is CASSERQSNTGELFF. CDR3 bases: TGTGCCAGCAGCGAACGACAGTCGAACACCGGGGAGCTGTTTTTT.

The rearrangement joins TRBV15 to TRBJ1-5; D is uncertain. This CDR3 has 17 amino acids. V lost 0 bases and J 1 base, leaving 13 bases between the germline ends. Looked up from germline, CDR1 is LNHNV and CDR2 is YYDKDF (reference sequence). The CDR3 loop reads CATSREVELESNQPQHF. The CDR3 nucleotides are TGTGCCACCAGCAGAGAGGTCGAACTGGAGAGCAATCAGCCCCAGCATTTT.

The rearrangement uses TRBV27 and TRBJ2-5; a weak D match, TRBD2 (5 bases). The CDR3 has 13 residues. V lost 3 bases and J 2 bases, leaving 7 bases between the germline ends. Germline V lookup: CDR1 MNHEY, CDR2 SMNVEV (reference sequence). The CDR3 loop is CASSLSGQETQYF. The CDR3, as DNA: TGTGCCAGCAGTTTGTCGGGGCAAGAGACCCAGTACTTC.

The rearrangement uses TRBV6-4 and TRBJ2-2, with D possibly matching TRBD2 (6 bases). CDR1 MRHNA and CDR2 SNTAGT come from the germline V gene. This CDR3 comprises 15 residues. V lost 10 bases and J lost 1, with 16 bases in between. CDR3 protein: CAKEGTPKNTGELFF. CDR3 bases: TGTGCCAAGGAGGGAACTCCTAAGAACACCGGGGAGCTGTTTTTT.

The CDR3 is CASSAPQGNQPQHF. The CDR3 nucleotides are TGTGCCAGCAGTGCCCCTCAGGGGAATCAGCCCCAGCATTTT. V usage is TRBV25-1 and J usage is TRBJ1-5; maybe TRBD1 (6 bases). Trimming took off 4 bases at V and 4 bases at J, with 11 bases between the two ends. Germline V gene sequence: CDR1 MGHDK, CDR2 SYGVNS. The CDR3 contains 14 residues.

The chain carries TRBV19 and TRBJ1-4; maybe TRBD1 (6 bases). Germline-derived CDR1 and CDR2 are LNHDA and SQIVND (reference sequence). The V end lost 4 bases, the J end lost 7 bases, and 16 bases lay between the germline ends. CDR3 length: 15 residues. The DNA for the CDR3 is TGTGCCAGTAGTACCGGCTCAGGGGAAACTGAAAAACTGTTTTTT. It codes for CASSTGSGETEKLFF.

V gene TRBV9 combines with J gene TRBJ1-1, with 8 bases fitting TRBD1. The V and J ends lost 3 bases and 0 bases, in that order; junction bases with no gene match: 4. The germline CDR1 and CDR2 sequences are SGDLS and YYNGEE. The CDR3 runs to 15 residues. The CDR3: CASSARQGMNTEAFF. In DNA, the CDR3 is TGTGCCAGCAGCGCCCGACAGGGGATGAACACTGAAGCTTTCTTT.

The chain joins TRBV24-1 to TRBJ1-4; 7 bases are shared with TRBD1. The CDR3 consists of 18 residues. The junction had 15 bases not matched to a gene; V was cut back by 4 bases and J by 5 bases. Germline CDR1 reads KGHDR; CDR2 reads SFDVKD. CDR3: CATSDSAYRGEANEKLFF. The CDR3 DNA sequence: TGTGCCACCAGTGACTCCGCATACAGGGGAGAAGCCAATGAAAAACTGTTTTTT.

In its sample, this clone was seen once. The CDR3 DNA sequence: TGTGCCAGCAGTCGTACTGGTTTCACAGATACGCAGTATTTT. Translation gives CASSRTGFTDTQYF. V usage is TRBV2 and J usage is TRBJ2-3; D unresolved. V lost 5 bases and J lost 2, with 11 bases in between. This CDR3 has 14 amino acids. CDR1 and CDR2 (germline): SNHLY, FYNNEI.

This clone was counted many times. The rearrangement joins TRBV5-4 to TRBJ2-5, with D uncertain. There are 16 residues in the CDR3. Deletions cut 3 bases from V and 1 base from J, with 16 bases between. Germline V gene sequence: CDR1 SGHNT, CDR2 YYREEE (reference sequence). The CDR3 coding sequence is TGTGCCAGCAGCTCGGTGGGCAACCCCCGCCAAGAGACCCAGTACTTC. Protein: CASSSVGNPRQETQYF. Full variable domain (missing parts from reference TRBV5-4 and TRBJ2-5): ETGVTQSPTHLIKTRGQQVTLRCSSQSGHNTVSWYQQALGQGPQFIFQYYREEENGRGNFPPRFSGLQFPNYSSELNVNALELDDSALYLCASSSVGNPRQETQYFGPGTRLLVL.

The chain uses TRBV5-1 and TRBJ2-3, with 7 bases fitting TRBD1. Germline V gives CDR1 SGHRS, CDR2 YFSETQ. The junction had 12 bases not matched to a gene; V was cut back by 0 bases and J by 2 bases. There are 18 residues in the CDR3. The CDR3 spells CASSLAVGAGGDTDTQYF. For the CDR3, the DNA is TGCGCCAGCAGCTTGGCTGTTGGCGCAGGGGGTGACACAGATACGCAGTATTTT.

The chain uses TRBV24-1 and TRBJ2-3; 11 positions agree with TRBD1. With 5 bases clipped from V and 3 bases from J, the junction kept 3 bases outside the gene matches. Germline V lookup: CDR1 KGHDR, CDR2 SFDVKD. The CDR3 runs 15 residues. This CDR3 is CATSAGTGGTDTQYF. The CDR3 coding sequence is TGTGCCACCAGTGCGGGGACAGGGGGAACAGATACGCAGTATTTT.

The V call is TRBV6-5, the J call TRBJ2-7; D may be TRBD1 (5 bases). Germline V gives CDR1 MNHEY, CDR2 SVGAGI. This CDR3 is 13 amino acids long. V lost 4 bases to trimming and J lost 1 base, with 8 bases between them. The chain's CDR3 is CASSWGSSYEQYF. CDR3 in DNA: TGTGCCAGCAGTTGGGGCAGTTCCTACGAGCAGTACTTC.

This chain connects TRBV18 to TRBJ2-7; no reliable D call. This CDR3 contains 14 residues. The germline CDR1 and CDR2 sequences are KGHSH and LQKENI. V was cut by 2 bases and J by 0 bases, with 8 bases left in between. Here the CDR3 DNA reads TGTGCCAGCTCACCAGAGAGTGGCTCCTACGAGCAGTACTTC. This translates into CASSPESGSYEQYF.

There are a few counts of this clone. This sample also contains other DNA sequences that code for the same CDR3. The chain employs TRBV20-1 and TRBJ2-7; maybe TRBD2 (6 bases). This CDR3 comprises 12 residues. The V end was cut by 3 bases, the J end by 1 base, with 7 bases between. Germline V lookup: CDR1 DFQATT, CDR2 SNEGSKA (reference sequence). This chain's CDR3 is CSASSGSYEQYF. CDR3 coding DNA: TGCAGTGCTAGTAGCGGTTCCTACGAGCAGTACTTC.

The V call is TRBV7-2, the J call TRBJ1-2; a possible D gene is TRBD1 (6 bases). The CDR3 sequence is 15 residues long. Germline assignment: CDR1 SGHTA and CDR2 FQGNSA. Trimming took 4 bases from V and 4 from J, leaving 16 bases between them. CDR3: CASSSTSDRTYGYTF. The CDR3 nucleotides read TGTGCCAGCAGCTCGACCTCCGACAGGACCTATGGCTACACCTTC.

The chain's CDR3 is CASTTRERNYGYTF. As DNA, the CDR3 is TGTGCCAGTACCACCCGGGAGAGGAACTATGGCTACACCTTC. The V and J genes are TRBV19 and TRBJ1-2, with D unresolved. V shed 7 bases and J shed 2 bases, with 14 bases lying between them. Per germline, CDR1 LNHDA and CDR2 SQIVND (reference sequence). This CDR3 comprises 14 residues.